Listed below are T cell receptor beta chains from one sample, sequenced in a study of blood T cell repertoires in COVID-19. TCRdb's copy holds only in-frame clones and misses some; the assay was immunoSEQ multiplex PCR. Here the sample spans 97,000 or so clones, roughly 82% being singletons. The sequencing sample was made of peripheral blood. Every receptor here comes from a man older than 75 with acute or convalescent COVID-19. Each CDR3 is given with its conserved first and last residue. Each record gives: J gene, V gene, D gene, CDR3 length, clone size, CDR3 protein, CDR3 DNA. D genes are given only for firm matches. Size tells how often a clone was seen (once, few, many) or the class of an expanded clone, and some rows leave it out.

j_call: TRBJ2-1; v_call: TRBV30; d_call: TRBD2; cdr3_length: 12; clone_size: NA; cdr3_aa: CAWAGDWNEQFF; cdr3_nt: TGTGCCTGGGCGGGAGACTGGAATGAGCAGTTCTTC
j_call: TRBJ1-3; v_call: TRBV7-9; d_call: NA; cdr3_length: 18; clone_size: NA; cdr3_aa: CASSLAGGPGFSGNTIYF; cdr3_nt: TGTGCCAGCAGCTTAGCGGGGGGGCCAGGGTTCTCTGGAAACACCATATATTTT
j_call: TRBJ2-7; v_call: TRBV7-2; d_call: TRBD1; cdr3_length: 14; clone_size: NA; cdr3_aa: CASSPRDRGYEQYF; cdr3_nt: TGTGCCAGCAGCCCCCGGGACAGGGGTTACGAGCAGTACTTC
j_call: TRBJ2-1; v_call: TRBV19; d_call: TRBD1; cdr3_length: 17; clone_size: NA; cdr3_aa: CASSAYMTGSSYNEQFF; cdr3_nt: TGTGCCAGTAGTGCCTACATGACAGGGAGCTCCTACAATGAGCAGTTCTTC
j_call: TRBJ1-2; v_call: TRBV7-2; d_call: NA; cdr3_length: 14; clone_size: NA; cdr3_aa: CASSQTNPNYGYTF; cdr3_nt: TGTGCCAGCAGCCAGACTAACCCTAACTATGGCTACACCTTC
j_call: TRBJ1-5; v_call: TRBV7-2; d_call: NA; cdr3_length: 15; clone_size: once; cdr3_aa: CASSLSDSNNQPQHF; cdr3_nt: TGTGCCAGCAGCCTCTCGGACAGTAACAATCAGCCCCAGCATTTT
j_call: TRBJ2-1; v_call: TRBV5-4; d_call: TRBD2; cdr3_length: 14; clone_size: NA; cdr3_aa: CASSLQAGYNEQFF; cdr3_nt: TGTGCCAGCAGCTTGCAAGCGGGATATAATGAGCAGTTCTTC
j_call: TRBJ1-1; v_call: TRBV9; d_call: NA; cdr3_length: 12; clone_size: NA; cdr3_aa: CASSAGVGEAFF; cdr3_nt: TGTGCCAGCAGCGCCGGGGTGGGTGAAGCTTTCTTT
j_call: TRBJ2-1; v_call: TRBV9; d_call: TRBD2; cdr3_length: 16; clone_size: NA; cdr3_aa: CASTPAGTSGSDEQFF; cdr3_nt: TGTGCCAGCACCCCTGCTGGGACTAGCGGGAGCGATGAGCAGTTCTTC
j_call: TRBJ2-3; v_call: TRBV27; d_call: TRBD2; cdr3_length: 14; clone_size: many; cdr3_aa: CASSLGDYTDTQYF; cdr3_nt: TGTGCCAGCAGTTTGGGGGACTACACAGATACGCAGTATTTT
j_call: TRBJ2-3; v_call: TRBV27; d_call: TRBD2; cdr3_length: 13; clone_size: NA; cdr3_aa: CASSRGLAGVPFF; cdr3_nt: TGTGCCAGCAGCCGGGGACTAGCGGGGGTCCCCTTTTTT
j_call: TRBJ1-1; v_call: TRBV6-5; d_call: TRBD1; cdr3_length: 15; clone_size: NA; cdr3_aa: CASSYSGTGDTEAFF; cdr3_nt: TGTGCCAGCAGTTACTCCGGGACAGGGGACACTGAAGCTTTCTTT
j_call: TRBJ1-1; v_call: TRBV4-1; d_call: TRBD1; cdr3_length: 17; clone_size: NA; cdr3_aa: CASSHPPQGAMNTEAFF; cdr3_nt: TGCGCCAGCAGCCATCCTCCGCAGGGGGCGATGAACACTGAAGCTTTCTTT
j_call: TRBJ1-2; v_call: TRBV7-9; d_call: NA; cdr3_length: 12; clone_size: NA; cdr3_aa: CASSPLTGGYTF; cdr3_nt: TGTGCCAGCAGCCCGCTCACAGGTGGCTACACCTTC
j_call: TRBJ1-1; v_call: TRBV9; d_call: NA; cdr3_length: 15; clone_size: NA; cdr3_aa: CASSVSASQNTEAFF; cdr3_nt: TGTGCCAGCAGCGTAAGTGCGTCCCAGAACACTGAAGCTTTCTTT
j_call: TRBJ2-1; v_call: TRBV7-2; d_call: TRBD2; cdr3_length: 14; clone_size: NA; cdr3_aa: CASSLKRGDNEQFF; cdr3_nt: TGTGCCAGCAGCTTAAAACGGGGGGACAATGAGCAGTTCTTC
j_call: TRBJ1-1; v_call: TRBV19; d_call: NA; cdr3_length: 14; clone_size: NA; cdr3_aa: CASSNRASNTEAFF; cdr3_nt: TGTGCCAGTAGTAACAGGGCCTCGAACACTGAAGCTTTCTTT
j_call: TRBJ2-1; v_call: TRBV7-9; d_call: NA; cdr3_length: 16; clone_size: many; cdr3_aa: CASSPRGGHDLNEQFF; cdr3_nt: TGTGCCAGCAGCCCGAGAGGGGGACATGACCTGAATGAGCAGTTCTTC
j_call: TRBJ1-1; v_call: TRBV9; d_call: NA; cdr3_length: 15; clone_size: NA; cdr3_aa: CASSVVGNRDTEAFF; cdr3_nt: TGTGCCAGCAGCGTAGTTGGCAACAGGGACACTGAAGCTTTCTTT
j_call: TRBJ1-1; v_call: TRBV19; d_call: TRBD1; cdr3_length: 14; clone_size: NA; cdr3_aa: CASSTRQGSTEAFF; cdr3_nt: TGTGCCAGTAGTACACGACAGGGGAGCACTGAAGCTTTCTTT
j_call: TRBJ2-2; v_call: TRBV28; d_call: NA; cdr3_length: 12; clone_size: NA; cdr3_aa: CASPGNGGELFF; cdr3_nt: TGTGCCAGCCCGGGTAACGGCGGGGAGCTGTTTTTT
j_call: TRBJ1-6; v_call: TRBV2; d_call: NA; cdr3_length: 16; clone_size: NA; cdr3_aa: CASSEAFGGINSPLHF; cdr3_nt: TGTGCCAGCAGTGAAGCCTTCGGGGGGATCAATTCACCCCTCCACTTT
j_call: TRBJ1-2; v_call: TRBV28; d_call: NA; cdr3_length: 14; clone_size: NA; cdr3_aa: CASSPPPPGYGYTF; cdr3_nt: TGTGCCAGCAGTCCTCCCCCCCCGGGCTATGGCTACACCTTC
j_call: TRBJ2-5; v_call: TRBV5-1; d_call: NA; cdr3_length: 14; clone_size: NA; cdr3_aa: CASSGGLLQETQYF; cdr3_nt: TGCGCCAGCAGCGGGGGACTTCTCCAAGAGACCCAGTACTTC
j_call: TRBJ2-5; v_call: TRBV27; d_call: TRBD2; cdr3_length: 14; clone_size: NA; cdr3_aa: CASSAGLNGETQYF; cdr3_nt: TGTGCCAGCAGTGCGGGACTAAACGGGGAGACCCAGTACTTC
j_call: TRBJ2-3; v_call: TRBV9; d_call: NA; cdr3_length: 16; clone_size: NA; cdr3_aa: CASSVGEGRVPDTQYF; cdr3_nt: TGTGCCAGCAGCGTAGGCGAGGGCCGTGTCCCAGATACGCAGTATTTT
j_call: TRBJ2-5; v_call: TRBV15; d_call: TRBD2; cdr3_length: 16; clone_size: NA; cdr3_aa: CATSGRLAGPQETQYF; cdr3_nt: TGTGCCACCAGCGGTCGACTAGCGGGGCCCCAAGAGACCCAGTACTTC
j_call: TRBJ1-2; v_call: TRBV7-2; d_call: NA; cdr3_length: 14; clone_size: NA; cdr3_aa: CASSLRQAPYGYTF; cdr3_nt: TGTGCCAGCAGCTTAAGGCAGGCACCGTATGGCTACACCTTC
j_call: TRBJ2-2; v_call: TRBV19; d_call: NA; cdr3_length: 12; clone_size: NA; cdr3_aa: CASSQGTGELFF; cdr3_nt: TGTGCCAGTAGTCAGGGCACCGGGGAGCTGTTTTTT
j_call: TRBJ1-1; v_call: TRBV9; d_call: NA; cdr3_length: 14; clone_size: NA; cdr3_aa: CASSVGALDTEAFF; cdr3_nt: TGTGCCAGCAGCGTAGGGGCTCTGGACACTGAAGCTTTCTTT
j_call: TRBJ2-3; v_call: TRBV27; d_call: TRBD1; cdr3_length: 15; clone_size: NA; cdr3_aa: CASSYGTGKGNTQYF; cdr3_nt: TGTGCCAGCAGTTACGGGACAGGGAAGGGAAATACGCAGTATTTT
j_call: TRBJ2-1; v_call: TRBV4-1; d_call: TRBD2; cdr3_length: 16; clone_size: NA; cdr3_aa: CASSHQAGGSYNEQFF; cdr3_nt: TGCGCCAGCAGCCACCAAGCGGGAGGTTCCTACAATGAGCAGTTCTTC
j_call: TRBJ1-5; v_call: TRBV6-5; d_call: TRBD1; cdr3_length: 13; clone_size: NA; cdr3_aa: CASSSNRGQPQHF; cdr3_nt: TGTGCCAGCAGTAGTAACAGGGGCCAGCCCCAGCATTTT
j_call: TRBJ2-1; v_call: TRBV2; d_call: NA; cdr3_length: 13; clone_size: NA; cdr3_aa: CASNSGQSNEQFF; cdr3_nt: TGTGCCAGCAACAGTGGACAGAGCAATGAGCAGTTCTTC
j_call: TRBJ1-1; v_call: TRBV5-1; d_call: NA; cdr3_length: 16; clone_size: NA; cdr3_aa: CASSLVGGGGGTEAFF; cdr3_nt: TGCGCCAGCAGCTTGGTCGGGGGTGGCGGCGGGACTGAAGCTTTCTTT
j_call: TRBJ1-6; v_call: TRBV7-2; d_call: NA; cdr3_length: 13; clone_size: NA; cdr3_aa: CASSPDGVSPLHF; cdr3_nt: TGTGCCAGCAGCCCGGACGGGGTTTCACCCCTCCACTTT
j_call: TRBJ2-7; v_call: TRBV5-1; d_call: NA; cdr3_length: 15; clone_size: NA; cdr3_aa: CASSLRGYPPYEQYF; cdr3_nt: TGCGCCAGCAGCTTAAGGGGGTACCCCCCCTACGAGCAGTACTTC
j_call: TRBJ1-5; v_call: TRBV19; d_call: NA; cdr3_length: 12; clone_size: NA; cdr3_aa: CAGSKADQPQHF; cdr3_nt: TGTGCCGGCTCAAAGGCGGATCAGCCCCAGCATTTT
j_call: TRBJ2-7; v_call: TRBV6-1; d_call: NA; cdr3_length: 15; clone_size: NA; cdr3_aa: CASSEAAQYPYEQYF; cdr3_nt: TGTGCCAGCAGTGAAGCGGCCCAGTACCCCTACGAGCAGTACTTC
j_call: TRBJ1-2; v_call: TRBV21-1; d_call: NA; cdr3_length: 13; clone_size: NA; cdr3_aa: CARTGGRNYGYTF; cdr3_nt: TGTGCCAGAACGGGGGGCAGAAACTATGGCTACACCTTC
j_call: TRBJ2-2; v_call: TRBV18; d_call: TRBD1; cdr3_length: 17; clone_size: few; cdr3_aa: CASSPPTGVLVAGELFF; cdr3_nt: TGTGCCAGCTCACCACCGACAGGGGTTTTGGTGGCCGGGGAGCTGTTTTTT
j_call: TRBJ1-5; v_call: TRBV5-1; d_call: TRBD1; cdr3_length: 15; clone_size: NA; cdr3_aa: CASSPDRGRGQPQHF; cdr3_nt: TGCGCCAGCAGCCCGGACAGGGGGCGAGGTCAGCCCCAGCATTTT
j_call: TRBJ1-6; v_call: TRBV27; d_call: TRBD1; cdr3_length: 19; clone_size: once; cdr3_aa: CASSLTGTGAQGYNSPLHF; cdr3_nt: TGTGCCAGCAGTTTAACCGGGACAGGGGCCCAGGGGTATAATTCACCCCTCCACTTT
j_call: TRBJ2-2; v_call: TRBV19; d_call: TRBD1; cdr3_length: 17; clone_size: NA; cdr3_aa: CASSLPSWDSRSGELFF; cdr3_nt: TGTGCCAGTAGTCTCCCGTCTTGGGACAGTAGGAGCGGGGAGCTGTTTTTT
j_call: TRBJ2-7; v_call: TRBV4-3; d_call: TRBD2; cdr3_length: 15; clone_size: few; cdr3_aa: CASSPELAVAYEQYF; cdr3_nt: TGCGCCAGCAGCCCCGAACTAGCGGTGGCCTACGAGCAGTACTTC
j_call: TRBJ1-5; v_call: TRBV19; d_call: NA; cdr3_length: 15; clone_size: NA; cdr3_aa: CASKSETEVNQPQHF; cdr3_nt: TGTGCCAGTAAATCAGAGACAGAAGTGAATCAGCCCCAGCATTTT
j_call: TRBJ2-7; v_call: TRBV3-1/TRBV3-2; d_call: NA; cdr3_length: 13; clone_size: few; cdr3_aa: CASSQDRAYEQYF; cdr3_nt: TGTGCCAGCAGCCAAGACAGGGCTTACGAGCAGTACTTC
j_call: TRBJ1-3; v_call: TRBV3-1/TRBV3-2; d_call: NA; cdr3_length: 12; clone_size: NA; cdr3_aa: CASSPGERAIYF; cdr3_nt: TGTGCCAGCAGCCCGGGGGAAAGGGCCATATATTTT
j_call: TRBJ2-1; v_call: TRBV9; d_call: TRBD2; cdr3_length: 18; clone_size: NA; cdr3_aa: CASSVERLAGGPYNEQFF; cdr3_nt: TGTGCCAGCAGCGTAGAGCGTCTAGCGGGAGGGCCATACAATGAGCAGTTCTTC
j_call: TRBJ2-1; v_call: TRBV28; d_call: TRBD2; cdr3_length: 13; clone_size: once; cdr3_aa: CASNLGGRNEQFF; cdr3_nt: TGTGCCAGCAATCTTGGCGGGAGAAATGAGCAGTTCTTC
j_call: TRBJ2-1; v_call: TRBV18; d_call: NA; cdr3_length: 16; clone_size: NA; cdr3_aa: CASSPLQGPRGNEQFF; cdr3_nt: TGTGCCAGCTCACCACTGCAGGGGCCCCGGGGTAATGAGCAGTTCTTC
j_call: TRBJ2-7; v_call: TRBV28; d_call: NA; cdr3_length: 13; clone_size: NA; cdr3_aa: CASTISGPYEQYF; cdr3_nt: TGTGCCAGCACCATATCGGGTCCCTACGAGCAGTACTTC
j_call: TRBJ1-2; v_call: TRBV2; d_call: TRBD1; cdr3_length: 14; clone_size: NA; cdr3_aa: CASSETGTNYGYTF; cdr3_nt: TGTGCCAGCAGTGAGACAGGGACTAACTATGGCTACACCTTC